Listed below are T cell receptor beta chains from one sample, sequenced in a study of tissue T cells after allogeneic stem cell transplantation. The assay was immunoSEQ multiplex PCR, and TCRdb's table has in-frame clones only and misses some. The sample gives more than 20,000 clones, more than 80% of which show up once; about 2% is in the top ten. Here the sequenced sample was blood, taken before transplantation. The receptor source for this set is an older male donor who later had graft-versus-host disease after an allogeneic stem cell transplant. Both conserved end residues are part of each CDR3. A D gene is named only where the DNA matches it firmly. Clone size, where shown, is once, few, many, or a class for clones that have expanded.

abundance,v_gene,j_gene,d_gene,CDR3aa,CDR3nt
few,TRBV6-1,TRBJ1-1,.,CASSEVVGNTEAFF,TGTGCCAGCAGTGAAGTCGTCGGGAACACTGAAGCTTTCTTT
.,TRBV13,TRBJ2-3,.,CASSFLRADTQYF,TGTGCCAGCAGCTTCTTACGTGCAGATACGCAGTATTTT
.,TRBV2,TRBJ2-4,.,CASNDRNLAKNIQYF,TGTGCCAGCAACGATCGGAACTTAGCCAAAAACATTCAGTACTTC
.,TRBV6-5,TRBJ1-1,.,CASSYSLGGMNTEAFF,TGTGCCAGCAGTTACTCGCTTGGGGGCATGAACACTGAAGCTTTCTTT
.,TRBV7-2,TRBJ2-5,.,CASSLAGVEKETQYF,TGTGCCAGCAGCTTAGCGGGGGTTGAAAAAGAGACCCAGTACTTC
once,TRBV12-3/TRBV12-4,TRBJ1-1,.,CASRGTGYTEAFF,TGTGCCAGCAGAGGTACAGGGTACACTGAAGCTTTCTTT
.,TRBV5-6,TRBJ1-2,.,CASSKWAPGLLGYTF,TGTGCCAGCAGCAAATGGGCCCCAGGGCTCCTTGGCTACACCTTC
.,TRBV27,TRBJ1-1,.,CASSQTGLGTEAFF,TGTGCCAGCAGCCAGACAGGTTTGGGAACTGAAGCTTTCTTT
once,TRBV11-3,TRBJ1-2,TRBD1,CASSFGRDRACTF,TGTGCCAGCAGCTTCGGGCGGGACAGGGCATGCACCTTC
.,TRBV11-3,TRBJ2-1,.,CASSVGGPYNEQFF,TGTGCCAGCAGCGTCGGGGGTCCCTACAATGAGCAGTTCTTC
.,TRBV5-1,TRBJ1-4,.,CASSLNTNEKLFF,TGCGCCAGCAGCTTAAACACAAACGAAAAACTGTTTTTT
.,TRBV6-6,TRBJ1-5,.,CASSYGDGNQPQHF,TGTGCCAGCAGTTACGGGGACGGGAATCAGCCCCAGCATTTT
.,TRBV28,TRBJ2-7,.,CASRGLRVRSYEQYF,TGTGCCAGCAGGGGACTCAGAGTGCGCTCCTACGAGCAGTACTTC
.,TRBV10-2,TRBJ1-6,TRBD1,CASSESPTGYISPLHF,TGCGCCAGCAGTGAGTCGCCGACAGGGTACATTTCACCCCTCCACTTT
.,TRBV23-1,TRBJ1-5,TRBD1,CASSLTRDRGFDQPQHF,TGCGCCAGCAGCCTGACCCGGGACAGGGGATTCGATCAGCCCCAGCATTTT
.,TRBV7-2,TRBJ2-7,.,CASSSGTGISYEQYF,TGTGCCAGCAGCTCCGGGACTGGGATATCCTACGAGCAGTACTTC
.,TRBV19,TRBJ2-2,.,CASSIDLTGELFF,TGTGCCAGTAGTATAGACTTAACCGGGGAGCTGTTTTTT
.,TRBV12-3/TRBV12-4,TRBJ1-1,TRBD1,CASSFTGGEAFF,TGTGCCAGCAGTTTTACAGGGGGTGAAGCTTTCTTT
.,TRBV6-2/TRBV6-3,TRBJ1-5,.,CASSQGTGFYNQPQHF,TGTGCCAGCAGTCAAGGGACCGGCTTTTACAATCAGCCCCAGCATTTT
.,TRBV5-1,TRBJ1-4,.,CASSSGLTGNEKLFF,TGCGCCAGCAGCTCCGGACTGACCGGTAATGAAAAACTGTTTTTT
.,TRBV21-1,TRBJ1-6,.,CASSKAELGTYHYNSPLHF,TGTGCCAGCAGCAAAGCAGAGTTAGGTACCTACCATTATAATTCACCCCTCCACTTT
.,TRBV19,TRBJ2-2,.,CASRPIGQLNTGELFF,TGTGCCAGTAGACCTATCGGGCAGCTGAACACCGGGGAGCTGTTTTTT
.,TRBV7-2,TRBJ1-2,.,CASSLERQSYGYTF,TGTGCCAGCAGCTTAGAGCGGCAGAGCTATGGCTACACCTTC
.,TRBV4-1,TRBJ2-2,.,CASSQDRKGLNTGELFF,TGCGCCAGCAGCCAAGATAGAAAGGGGTTGAACACCGGGGAGCTGTTTTTT
.,TRBV11-1,TRBJ1-1,TRBD1,CASRRGTANTEAFF,TGTGCCAGCAGAAGAGGGACAGCAAACACTGAAGCTTTCTTT
.,TRBV14,TRBJ2-7,TRBD1,CASSQDGRGTGLYEQYF,TGTGCCAGCAGCCAAGATGGTCGGGGGACAGGTCTCTACGAGCAGTACTTC
.,TRBV7-2,TRBJ2-7,TRBD1,CASSTGTGREQYF,TGTGCCAGCAGCACGGGGACAGGGAGGGAGCAGTACTTC
.,TRBV28,TRBJ2-7,.,CASSLSAGTYEQYF,TGTGCCAGCAGTTTATCGGCCGGGACCTACGAGCAGTACTTC
.,TRBV10-3,TRBJ1-1,.,CAISESTGGTEAFF,TGTGCCATCAGTGAGTCGACTGGAGGCACTGAAGCTTTCTTT
.,TRBV5-5,TRBJ1-3,.,CASSLDLRGTSGNTIYF,TGTGCCAGCAGCTTGGATCTTCGGGGGACCTCTGGAAACACCATATATTTT
.,TRBV4-2,TRBJ2-2,.,CASSLVGELTGELFF,TGTGCCAGCAGCTTGGTCGGGGAACTAACCGGGGAGCTGTTTTTT
once,TRBV28,TRBJ2-6,TRBD1,CASVAGGTSGANVLTF,TGTGCCAGCGTGGCAGGGGGAACCTCTGGGGCCAACGTCCTGACTTTC
once,TRBV18,TRBJ2-5,.,CASTPFPRETQYF,TGTGCCAGCACACCATTCCCTCGCGAGACCCAGTACTTC
.,TRBV29-1,TRBJ2-3,TRBD2,CSSGGWGLSTDTQYF,TGCAGCTCCGGGGGGTGGGGCCTCAGCACAGATACGCAGTATTTT
.,TRBV19,TRBJ2-5,.,CASSVGRETQYF,TGTGCCAGTAGTGTAGGAAGAGAGACCCAGTACTTC